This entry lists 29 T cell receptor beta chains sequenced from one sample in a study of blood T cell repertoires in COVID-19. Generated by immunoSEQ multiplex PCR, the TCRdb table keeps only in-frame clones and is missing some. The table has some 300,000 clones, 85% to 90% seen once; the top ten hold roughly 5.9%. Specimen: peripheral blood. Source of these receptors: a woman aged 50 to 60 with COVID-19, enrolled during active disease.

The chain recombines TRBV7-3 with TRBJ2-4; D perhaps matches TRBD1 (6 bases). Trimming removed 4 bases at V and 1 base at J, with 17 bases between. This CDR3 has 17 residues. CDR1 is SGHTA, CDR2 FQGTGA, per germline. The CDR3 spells CASSSPQGFAAKNIQYF. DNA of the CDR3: TGTGCCAGCAGCTCACCCCAGGGGTTCGCGGCCAAAAACATTCAGTACTTC.

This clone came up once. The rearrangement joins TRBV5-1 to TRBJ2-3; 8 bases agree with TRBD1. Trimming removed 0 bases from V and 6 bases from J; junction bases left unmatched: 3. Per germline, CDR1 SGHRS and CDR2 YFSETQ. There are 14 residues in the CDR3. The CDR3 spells CASSLVGDRDTQYF. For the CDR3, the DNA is TGCGCCAGCAGCTTGGTAGGGGACAGGGATACGCAGTATTTT. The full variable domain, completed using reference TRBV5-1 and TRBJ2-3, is KAGVTQTPRYLIKTRGQQVTLSCSPISGHRSVSWYQQTPGQGLQFLFEYFSETQRNKGNFPGRFSGRQFSNSRSEMNVSTLELGDSALYLCASSLVGDRDTQYFGPGTRLTVL.

The chain's CDR3 is CASSSWGVGDSPLHF. The DNA for the CDR3 is TGTGCCAGCAGTTCCTGGGGAGTGGGAGATTCACCCCTCCACTTT. The chain is built from TRBV27 and TRBJ1-6; no clear D. The CDR3 consists of 15 residues. Germline V gene data show CDR1 as MNHEY and CDR2 as SMNVEV (reference sequence). V was clipped by 4 bases and J by 8 bases, with 15 bases between them.

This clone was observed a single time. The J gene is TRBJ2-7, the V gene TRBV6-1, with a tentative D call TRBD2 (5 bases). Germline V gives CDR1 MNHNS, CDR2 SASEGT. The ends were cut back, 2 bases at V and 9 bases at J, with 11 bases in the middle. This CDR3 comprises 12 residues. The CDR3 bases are TGTGCCAGCAGTGAAAGGGTAGCGCTGCAGTACTTC. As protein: CASSERVALQYF.

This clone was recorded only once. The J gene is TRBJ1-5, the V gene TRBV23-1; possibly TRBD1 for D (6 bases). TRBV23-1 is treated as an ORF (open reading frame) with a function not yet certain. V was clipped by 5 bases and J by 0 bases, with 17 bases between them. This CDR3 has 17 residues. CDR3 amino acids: CASSIRQDQYSNQPQHF. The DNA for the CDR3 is TGCGCCAGCAGTATTCGACAGGACCAGTATAGCAATCAGCCCCAGCATTTT.

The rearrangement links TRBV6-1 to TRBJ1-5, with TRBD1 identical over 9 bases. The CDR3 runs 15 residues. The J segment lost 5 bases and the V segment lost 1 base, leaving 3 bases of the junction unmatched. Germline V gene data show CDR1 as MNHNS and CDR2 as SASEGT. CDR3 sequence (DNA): TGTGCCAGCAGTGAAGAGACAGGGGGTGATCAGCCCCAGCATTTT. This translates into CASSEETGGDQPQHF.

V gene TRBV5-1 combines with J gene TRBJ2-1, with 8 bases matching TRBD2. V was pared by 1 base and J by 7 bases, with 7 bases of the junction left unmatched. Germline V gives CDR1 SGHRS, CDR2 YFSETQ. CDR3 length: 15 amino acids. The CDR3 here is CASSLMSSGQNEQFF. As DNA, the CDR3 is TGCGCCAGCAGCTTGATGTCTAGCGGGCAAAATGAGCAGTTCTTC.

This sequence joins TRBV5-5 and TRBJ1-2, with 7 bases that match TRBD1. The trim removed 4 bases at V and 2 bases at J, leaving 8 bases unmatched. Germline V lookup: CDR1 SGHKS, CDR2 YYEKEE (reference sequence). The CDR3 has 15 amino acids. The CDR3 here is CASSLTPTGNYGYTF. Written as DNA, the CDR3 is TGTGCCAGCAGCCTAACCCCGACAGGGAACTATGGCTACACCTTC.

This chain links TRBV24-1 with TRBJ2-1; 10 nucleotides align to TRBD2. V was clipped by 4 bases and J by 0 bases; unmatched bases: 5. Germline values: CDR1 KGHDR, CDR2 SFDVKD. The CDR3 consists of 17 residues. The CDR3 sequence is CATSDRTSGSSYNEQFF. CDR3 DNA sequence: TGTGCCACCAGTGACCGGACTAGCGGAAGCTCCTACAATGAGCAGTTCTTC.

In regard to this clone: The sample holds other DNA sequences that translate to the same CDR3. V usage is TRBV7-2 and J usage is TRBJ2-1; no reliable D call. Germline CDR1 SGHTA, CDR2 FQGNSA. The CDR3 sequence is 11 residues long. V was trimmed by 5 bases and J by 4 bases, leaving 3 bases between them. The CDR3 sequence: CASSPYNEQFF. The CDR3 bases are TGTGCCAGCAGCCCTTACAATGAGCAGTTCTTC.

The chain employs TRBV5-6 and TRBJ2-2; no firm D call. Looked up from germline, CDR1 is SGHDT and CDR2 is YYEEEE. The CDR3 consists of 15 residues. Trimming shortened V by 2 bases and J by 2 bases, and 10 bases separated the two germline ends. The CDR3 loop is CASSFLAPNTGELFF. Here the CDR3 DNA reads TGTGCCAGCAGCTTTCTGGCACCTAACACCGGGGAGCTGTTTTTT.

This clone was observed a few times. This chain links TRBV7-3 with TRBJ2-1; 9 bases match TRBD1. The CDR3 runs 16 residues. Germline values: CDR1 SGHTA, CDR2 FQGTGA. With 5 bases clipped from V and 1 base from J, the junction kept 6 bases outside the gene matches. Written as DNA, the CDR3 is TGTGCCAGCAGCCTCCGAGACAGGGGGTCCTACAATGAGCAGTTCTTC. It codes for CASSLRDRGSYNEQFF.

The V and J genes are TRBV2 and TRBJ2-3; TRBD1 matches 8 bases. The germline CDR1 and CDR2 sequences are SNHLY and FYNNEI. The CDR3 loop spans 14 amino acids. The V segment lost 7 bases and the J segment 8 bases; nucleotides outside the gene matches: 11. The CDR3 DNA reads TGTGCCAGCATGGGACCGACAGGGGATTTTACGCAGTATTTT. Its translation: CASMGPTGDFTQYF.

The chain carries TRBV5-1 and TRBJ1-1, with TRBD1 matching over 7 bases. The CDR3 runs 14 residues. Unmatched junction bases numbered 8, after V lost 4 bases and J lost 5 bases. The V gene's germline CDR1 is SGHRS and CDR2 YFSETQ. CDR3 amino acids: CASSSTGAATEAFF. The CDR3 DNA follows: TGCGCCAGCAGCAGTACAGGGGCGGCGACTGAAGCTTTCTTT.

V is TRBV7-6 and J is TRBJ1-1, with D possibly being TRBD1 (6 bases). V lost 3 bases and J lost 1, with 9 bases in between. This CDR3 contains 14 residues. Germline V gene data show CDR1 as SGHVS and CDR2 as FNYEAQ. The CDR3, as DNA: TGTGCCAGCAGCTTTACACAGGGGAACACTGAAGCTTTCTTT. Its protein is CASSFTQGNTEAFF.

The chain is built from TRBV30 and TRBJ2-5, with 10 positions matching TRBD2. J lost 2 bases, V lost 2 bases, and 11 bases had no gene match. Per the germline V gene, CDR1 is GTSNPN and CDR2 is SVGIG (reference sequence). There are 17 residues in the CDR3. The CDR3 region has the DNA TGTGCCTGGAGTCGAGGCATTCTAGCGGGAGTACAAGAGACCCAGTACTTC. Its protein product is CAWSRGILAGVQETQYF.

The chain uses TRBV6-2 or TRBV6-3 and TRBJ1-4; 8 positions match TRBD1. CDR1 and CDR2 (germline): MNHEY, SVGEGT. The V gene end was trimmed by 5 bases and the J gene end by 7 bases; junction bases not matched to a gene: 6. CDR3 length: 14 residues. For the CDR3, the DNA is TGTGCCAGCAGTGACCAGGGGGCTGGTGAAAAACTGTTTTTT. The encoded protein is CASSDQGAGEKLFF.

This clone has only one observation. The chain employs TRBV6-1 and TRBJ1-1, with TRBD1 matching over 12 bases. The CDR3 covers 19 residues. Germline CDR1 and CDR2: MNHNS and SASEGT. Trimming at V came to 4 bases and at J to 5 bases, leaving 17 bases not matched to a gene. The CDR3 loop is CASSGGAPGQGARVTEAFF. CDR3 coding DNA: TGTGCCAGCAGTGGAGGGGCCCCGGGACAGGGGGCGAGGGTTACTGAAGCTTTCTTT.

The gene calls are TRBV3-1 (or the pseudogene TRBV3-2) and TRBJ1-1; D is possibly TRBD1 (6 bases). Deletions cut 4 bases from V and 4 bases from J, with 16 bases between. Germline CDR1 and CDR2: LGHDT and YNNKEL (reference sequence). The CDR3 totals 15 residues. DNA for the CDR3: TGTGCCAGCAGCCCACGACAGGTTTGGGTCACTGAAGCTTTCTTT. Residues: CASSPRQVWVTEAFF.

The CDR3 nucleotides are TGTGCCAGCAGCTTAGTCTTTTTCCGGGACAACTCCTACGAGCAGTACTTC. This gives the protein CASSLVFFRDNSYEQYF. This chain links TRBV7-9 with TRBJ2-7, with D perhaps TRBD1 (6 bases). Germline V gene data show CDR1 as SEHNR and CDR2 as FQNEAQ (reference sequence). The CDR3 is made up of 17 amino acids. Trimming left V 1 base short and J 0 bases short, with 16 bases between.

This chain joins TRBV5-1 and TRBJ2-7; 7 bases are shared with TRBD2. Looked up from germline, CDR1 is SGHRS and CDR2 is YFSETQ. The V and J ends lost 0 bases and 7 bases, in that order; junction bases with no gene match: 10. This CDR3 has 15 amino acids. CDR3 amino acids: CASSLVGSGQREQYF. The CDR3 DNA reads TGCGCCAGCAGCTTGGTTGGTAGCGGGCAGCGGGAGCAGTACTTC.

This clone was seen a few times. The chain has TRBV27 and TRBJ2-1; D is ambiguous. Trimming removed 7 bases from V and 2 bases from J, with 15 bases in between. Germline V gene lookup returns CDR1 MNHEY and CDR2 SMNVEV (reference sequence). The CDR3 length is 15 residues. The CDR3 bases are TGTGCCAGCACCGCGCGATCAACAGCCTACAATGAGCAGTTCTTC. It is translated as CASTARSTAYNEQFF.

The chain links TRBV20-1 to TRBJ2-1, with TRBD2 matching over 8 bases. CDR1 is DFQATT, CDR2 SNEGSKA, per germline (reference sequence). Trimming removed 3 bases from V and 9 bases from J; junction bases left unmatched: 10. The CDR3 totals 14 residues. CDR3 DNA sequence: TGCAGTGCTAGTTCCAGCGGGAGCCCCCCTGAGCAGTTCTTC. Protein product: CSASSSGSPPEQFF.

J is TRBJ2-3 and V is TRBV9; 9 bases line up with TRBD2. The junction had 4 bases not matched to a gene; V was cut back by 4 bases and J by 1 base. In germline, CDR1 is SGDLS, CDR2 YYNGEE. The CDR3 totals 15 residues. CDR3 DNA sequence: TGTGCCAGCAGCCCCTGGACTAGCGGCACAGATACGCAGTATTTT. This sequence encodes CASSPWTSGTDTQYF.

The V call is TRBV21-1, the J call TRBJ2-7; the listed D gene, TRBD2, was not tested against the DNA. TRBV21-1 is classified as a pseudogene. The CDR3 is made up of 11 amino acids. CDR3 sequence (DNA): TGTGCCAGCAGCCCGCCGGACGAGCAGTACTTC. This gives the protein CASSPPDEQYF.

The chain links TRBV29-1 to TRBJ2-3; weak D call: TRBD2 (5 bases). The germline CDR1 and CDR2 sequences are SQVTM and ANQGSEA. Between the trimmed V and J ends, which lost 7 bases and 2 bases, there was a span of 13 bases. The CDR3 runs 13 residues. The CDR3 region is CSARTVNTDTQYF. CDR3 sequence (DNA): TGCAGCGCCAGGACTGTGAACACAGATACGCAGTATTTT.

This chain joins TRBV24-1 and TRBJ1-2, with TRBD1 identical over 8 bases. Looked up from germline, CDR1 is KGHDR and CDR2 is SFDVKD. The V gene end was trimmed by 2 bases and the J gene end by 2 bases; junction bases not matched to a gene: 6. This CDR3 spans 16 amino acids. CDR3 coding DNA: TGTGCCACCAGTGATTCAACCCGGACAGGGAACTATGGCTACACCTTC. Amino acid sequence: CATSDSTRTGNYGYTF.

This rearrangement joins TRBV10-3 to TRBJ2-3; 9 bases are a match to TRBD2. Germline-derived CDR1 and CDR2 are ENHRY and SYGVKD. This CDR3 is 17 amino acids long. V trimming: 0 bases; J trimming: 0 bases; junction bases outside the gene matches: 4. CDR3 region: CAISESASGTSTDTQYF. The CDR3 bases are TGTGCCATCAGTGAGTCGGCTAGCGGGACCAGCACAGATACGCAGTATTTT.

CDR3 residues: CATSEAGTGGGNEQFF. CDR3 sequence (DNA): TGTGCCACCAGTGAAGCCGGGACAGGGGGCGGAAATGAGCAGTTCTTC. J is TRBJ2-1 and V is TRBV24-1; 12 nucleotides agree with TRBD1. The germline gives CDR1 KGHDR, CDR2 SFDVKD. This CDR3 contains 16 residues. V gave up 4 bases and J gave up 7 bases; unmatched junction bases: 7.